This T cell receptor beta chain was profiled in a study of technical replicates of blood from a handful of donors. Method: immunoSEQ multiplex PCR; TCRdb's copy keeps in-frame clones and lacks some. The sample has 60,000 to 65,000 clones; less than 90% are singletons. Trimming took off 6 bases at V and 4 bases at J, with 12 bases between the two ends. This CDR3 is built from 13 residues. Germline loops: CDR1 MNHEY, CDR2 SMNVEV (reference sequence). This TCR derives from a human donor in good health. Some clones in this sample may be carry-over from other donors' samples. Sequences were obtained from PBMCs. The rearrangement links TRBV27 to TRBJ1-1, with TRBD1 as a possible D gene (6 bases). The chain's CDR3 is CASSSQGRTEAFF. CDR3 in DNA: TGTGCCAGCAGCTCACAGGGCCGCACTGAAGCTTTCTTT.